The following is a T cell receptor (beta chain) sequence with its context. As yet, its antigen is unknown. These data are taken from a study of cytomegalovirus exposure and HLA in healthy donors. General observations from the study: Overall, about 160 TCR beta chains were annotated as cytomegalovirus-associated.

The germline V gene encodes CDR1 LNHNV and CDR2 YYDKDF (reference sequence). The junction had 16 bases not matched to a gene; V was cut back by 4 bases and J by 2 bases. This CDR3 comprises 18 residues. Data came from immunoSEQ multiplex PCR; TCRdb stores just in-frame clones and leaves some out. Of 110,000 or so clones in the sample, 88% were seen once. The chain recombines TRBV15 with TRBJ2-7; 8 positions agree with TRBD1. The receptor was isolated from a woman aged 18 to 35 in good health and CMV-seronegative. Sequenced input: PBMCs. The CDR3 nucleotides read TGTGCCACCAGCACATTCCCCGGCAGGGGGCGAAAACCCTACGAGCAGTACTTC. Its translation is CATSTFPGRGRKPYEQYF.